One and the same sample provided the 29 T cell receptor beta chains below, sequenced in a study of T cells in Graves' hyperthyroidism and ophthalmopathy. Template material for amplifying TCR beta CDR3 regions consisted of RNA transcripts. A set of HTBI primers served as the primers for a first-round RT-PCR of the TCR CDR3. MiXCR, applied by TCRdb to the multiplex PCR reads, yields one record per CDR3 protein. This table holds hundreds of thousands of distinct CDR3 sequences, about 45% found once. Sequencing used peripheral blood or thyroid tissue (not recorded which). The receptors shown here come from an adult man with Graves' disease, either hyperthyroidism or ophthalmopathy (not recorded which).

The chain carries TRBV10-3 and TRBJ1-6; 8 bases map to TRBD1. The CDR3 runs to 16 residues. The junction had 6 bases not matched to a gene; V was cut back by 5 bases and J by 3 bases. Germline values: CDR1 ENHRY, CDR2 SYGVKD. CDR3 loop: CAISRQTGGYNSPLHF. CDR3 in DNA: TGTGCCATCAGTAGGCAAACAGGGGGCTATAATTCACCCCTCCACTTT.

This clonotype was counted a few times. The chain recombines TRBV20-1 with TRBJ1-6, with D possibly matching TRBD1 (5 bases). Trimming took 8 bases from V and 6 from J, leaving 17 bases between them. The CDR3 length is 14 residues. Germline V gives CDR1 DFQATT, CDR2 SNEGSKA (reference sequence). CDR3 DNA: TGCAGTACAGGCGGGGGGAGGCGTAATTCACCCCTCCACTTT. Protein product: CSTGGGRRNSPLHF.

This CDR3 is CASGRGYQETQYF. The CDR3 nucleotides are TGTGCCAGCGGCCGGGGGTACCAAGAGACCCAGTACTTC. The chain has TRBV7-9 and TRBJ2-5, with D perhaps TRBD2 (6 bases). V lost 8 bases to trimming and J lost 0 bases, with 10 bases between them. This CDR3 spans 13 amino acids. Germline V lookup: CDR1 SEHNR, CDR2 FQNEAQ (reference sequence).

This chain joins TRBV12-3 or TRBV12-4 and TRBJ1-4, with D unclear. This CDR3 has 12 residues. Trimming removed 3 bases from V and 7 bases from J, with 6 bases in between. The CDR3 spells CASSFATEKLFF. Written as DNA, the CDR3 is TGTGCCAGCAGTTTTGCCACTGAAAAACTGTTTTTT.

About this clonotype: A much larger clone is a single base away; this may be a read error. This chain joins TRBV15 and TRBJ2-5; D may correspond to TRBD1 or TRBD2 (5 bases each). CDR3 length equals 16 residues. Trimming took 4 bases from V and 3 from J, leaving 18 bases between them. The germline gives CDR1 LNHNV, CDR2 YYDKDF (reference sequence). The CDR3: CATSTWTPGAKETQYF. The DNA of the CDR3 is TGTGCCACCAGCACTTGGACTCCCGGGGCCAAAGAGACCCAGTACTTC. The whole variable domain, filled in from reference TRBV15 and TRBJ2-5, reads DAMVIQNPRYQVTQFGKPVTLSCSQTLNHNVMYWYQQKSSQAPKLLFHYYDKDFNNEADTPDNFQSRRPNTSFCFLDIRSPGLGDTAMYLCATSTWTPGAKETQYFGPGTRLLVL.

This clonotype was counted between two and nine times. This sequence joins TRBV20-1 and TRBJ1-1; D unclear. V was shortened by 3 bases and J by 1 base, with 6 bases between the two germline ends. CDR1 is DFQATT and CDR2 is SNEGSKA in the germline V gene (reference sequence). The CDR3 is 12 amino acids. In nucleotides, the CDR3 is TGCAGTGCTAGTCAGCCGAACACTGAAGCTTTCTTT. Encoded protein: CSASQPNTEAFF.

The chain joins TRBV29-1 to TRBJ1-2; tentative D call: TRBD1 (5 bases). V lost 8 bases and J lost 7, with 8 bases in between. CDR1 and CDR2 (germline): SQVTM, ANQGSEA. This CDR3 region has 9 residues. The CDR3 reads CSFQGGYTF. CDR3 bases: TGCAGCTTCCAGGGTGGCTACACCTTC.

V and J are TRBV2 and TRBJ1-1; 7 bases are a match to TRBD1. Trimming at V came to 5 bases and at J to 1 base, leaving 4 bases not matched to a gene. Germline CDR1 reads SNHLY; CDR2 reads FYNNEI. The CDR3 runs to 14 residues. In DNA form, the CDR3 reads TGTGCCAGCAGTCGGGACAGCGGGAACACTGAAGCTTTCTTT. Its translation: CASSRDSGNTEAFF.

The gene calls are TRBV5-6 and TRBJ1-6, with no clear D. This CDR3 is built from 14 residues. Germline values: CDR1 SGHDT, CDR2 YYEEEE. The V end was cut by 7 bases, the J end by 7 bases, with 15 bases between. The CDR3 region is CASHFRQSNSPLHF. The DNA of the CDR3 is TGTGCCAGCCATTTCAGGCAGTCAAATTCACCCCTCCACTTT.

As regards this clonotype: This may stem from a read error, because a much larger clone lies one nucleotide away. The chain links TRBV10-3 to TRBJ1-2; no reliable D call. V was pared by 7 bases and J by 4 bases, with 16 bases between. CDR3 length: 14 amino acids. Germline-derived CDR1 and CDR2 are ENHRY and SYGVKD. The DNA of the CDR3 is TGTGCCATCACTGTGGACGGACCGGTCTATGGCTACACCTTC. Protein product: CAITVDGPVYGYTF.

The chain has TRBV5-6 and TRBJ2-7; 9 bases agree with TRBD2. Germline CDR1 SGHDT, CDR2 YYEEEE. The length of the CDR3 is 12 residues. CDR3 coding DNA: TGTGCTAGCGGGAGCTGGGGCTACGAGCAGTACTTC. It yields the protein CASGSWGYEQYF.

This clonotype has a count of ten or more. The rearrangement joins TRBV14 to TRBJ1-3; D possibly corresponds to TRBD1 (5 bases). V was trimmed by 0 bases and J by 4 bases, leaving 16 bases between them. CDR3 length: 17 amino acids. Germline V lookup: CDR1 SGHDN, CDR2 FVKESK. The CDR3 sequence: CASSQDLGGVKGNTIYF. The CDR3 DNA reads TGTGCCAGCAGCCAAGATCTTGGGGGGGTCAAAGGAAACACCATATATTTT.

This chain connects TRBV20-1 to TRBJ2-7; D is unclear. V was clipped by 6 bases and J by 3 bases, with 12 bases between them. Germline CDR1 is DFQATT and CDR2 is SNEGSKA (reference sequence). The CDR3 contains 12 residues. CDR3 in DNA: TGCAGTGCGTTAGGAAGGCGCTACGAGCAGTACTTC. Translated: CSALGRRYEQYF.

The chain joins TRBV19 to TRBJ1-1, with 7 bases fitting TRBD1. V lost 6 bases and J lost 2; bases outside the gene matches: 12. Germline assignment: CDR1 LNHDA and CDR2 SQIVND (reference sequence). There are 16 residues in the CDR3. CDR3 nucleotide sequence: TGTGCCAGTAGCGCCCGACAGGGTGGGGGCAACACTGAAGCTTTCTTT. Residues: CASSARQGGGNTEAFF. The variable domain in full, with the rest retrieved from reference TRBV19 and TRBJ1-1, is DGGITQSPKYLFRKEGQNVTLSCEQNLNHDAMYWYRQDPGQGLRLIYYSQIVNDFQKGDIAEGYSVSREKKESFPLTVTSAQKNPTAFYLCASSARQGGGNTEAFFGQGTRLTVV.

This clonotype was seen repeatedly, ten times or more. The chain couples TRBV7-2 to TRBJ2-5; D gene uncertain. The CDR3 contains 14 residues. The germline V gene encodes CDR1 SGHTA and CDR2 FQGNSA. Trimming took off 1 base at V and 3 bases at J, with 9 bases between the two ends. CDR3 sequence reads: CASSLVRGEETQYF. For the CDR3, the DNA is TGTGCCAGCAGCTTAGTGCGTGGGGAAGAGACCCAGTACTTC.

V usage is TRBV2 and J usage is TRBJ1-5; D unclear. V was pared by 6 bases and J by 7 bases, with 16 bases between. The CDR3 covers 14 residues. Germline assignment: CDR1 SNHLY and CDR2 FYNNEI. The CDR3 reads CASSPLRVSQPQHF. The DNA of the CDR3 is TGTGCCAGCAGCCCCCTGAGGGTAAGCCAGCCCCAGCATTTT.

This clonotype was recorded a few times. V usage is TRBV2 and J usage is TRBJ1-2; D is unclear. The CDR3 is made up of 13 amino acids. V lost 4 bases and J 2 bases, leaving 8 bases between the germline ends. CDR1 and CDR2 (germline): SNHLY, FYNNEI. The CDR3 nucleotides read TGTGCCAGCAGTGGCTCGTGGAACTATGGCTACACCTTC. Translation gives CASSGSWNYGYTF.

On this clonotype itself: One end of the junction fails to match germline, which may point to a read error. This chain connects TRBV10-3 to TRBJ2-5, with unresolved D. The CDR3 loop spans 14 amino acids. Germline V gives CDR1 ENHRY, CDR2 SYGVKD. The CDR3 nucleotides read TGTGCCAGCAGTCACAACGGCTACCAAGAGACCCAGTACTTC. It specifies CASSHNGYQETQYF.

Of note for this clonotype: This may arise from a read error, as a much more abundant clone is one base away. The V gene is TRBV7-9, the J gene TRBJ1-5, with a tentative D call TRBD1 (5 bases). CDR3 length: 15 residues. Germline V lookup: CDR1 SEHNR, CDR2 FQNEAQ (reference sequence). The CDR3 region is CASSLSQGGNQPQDF. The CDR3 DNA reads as TGTGCCAGCAGCTTATCCCAGGGTGGCAATCAGCCCCAGGATTTT.

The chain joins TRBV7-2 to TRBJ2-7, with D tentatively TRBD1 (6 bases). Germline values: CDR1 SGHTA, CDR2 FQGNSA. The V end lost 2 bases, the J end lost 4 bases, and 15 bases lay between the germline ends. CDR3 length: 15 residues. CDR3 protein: CASSLQAGESYEQYF. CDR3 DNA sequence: TGTGCCAGCAGCTTACAGGCAGGGGAATCGTACGAGCAGTACTTC.

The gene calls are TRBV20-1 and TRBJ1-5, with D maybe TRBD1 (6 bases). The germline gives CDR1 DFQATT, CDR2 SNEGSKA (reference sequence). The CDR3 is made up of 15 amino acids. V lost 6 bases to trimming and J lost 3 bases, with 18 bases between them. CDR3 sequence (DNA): TGCAGTGCGCAGCATCCGGACAGACACAATCAGCCCCAGCATTTT. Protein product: CSAQHPDRHNQPQHF.

CDR3 amino acids: CASSLQGGGQAYYEQYF. CDR3 bases: TGTGCCAGCAGCTTGCAAGGAGGGGGACAGGCTTACTACGAGCAGTACTTC. The V and J genes are TRBV7-2 and TRBJ2-7, with 8 bases identical to TRBD1. CDR3 length: 17 amino acids. V shed 3 bases and J 3 bases; nucleotides not matched to a gene: 13. Per the germline V gene, CDR1 is SGHTA and CDR2 is FQGNSA.

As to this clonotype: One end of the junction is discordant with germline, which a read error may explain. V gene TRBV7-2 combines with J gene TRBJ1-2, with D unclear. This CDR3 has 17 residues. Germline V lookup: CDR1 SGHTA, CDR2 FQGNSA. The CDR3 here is CASSSSGREHFNYGHTF. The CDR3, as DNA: TGTGCCAGCAGCTCATCAGGCCGGGAGCATTTTAACTATGGCCACACCTTC.

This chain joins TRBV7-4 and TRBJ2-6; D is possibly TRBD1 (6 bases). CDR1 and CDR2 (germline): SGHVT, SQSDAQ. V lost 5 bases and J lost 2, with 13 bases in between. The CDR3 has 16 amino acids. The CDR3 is CASSRFNRAGANVLTF. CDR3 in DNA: TGTGCCAGCAGCCGATTCAACAGGGCTGGGGCCAACGTCCTGACTTTC.

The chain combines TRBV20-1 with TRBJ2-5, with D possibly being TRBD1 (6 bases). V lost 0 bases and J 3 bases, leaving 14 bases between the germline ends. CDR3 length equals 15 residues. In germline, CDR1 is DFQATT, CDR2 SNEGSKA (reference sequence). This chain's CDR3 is CSARDGEQGEETQYF. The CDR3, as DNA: TGCAGTGCTAGAGATGGCGAACAGGGAGAAGAGACCCAGTACTTC.

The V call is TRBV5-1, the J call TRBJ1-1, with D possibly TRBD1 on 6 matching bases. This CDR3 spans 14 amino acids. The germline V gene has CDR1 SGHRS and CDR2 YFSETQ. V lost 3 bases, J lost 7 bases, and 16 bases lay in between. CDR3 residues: CASSSGTPGGEAFF. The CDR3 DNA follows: TGCGCCAGCAGCTCCGGGACACCAGGTGGTGAAGCTTTCTTT.

CDR3 amino acids: CSGGISSYEQYF. The CDR3 nucleotides are TGCAGCGGTGGGATCAGCTCCTACGAGCAGTACTTC. This chain uses TRBV29-1 with TRBJ2-7; unclear D gene. Germline V gene data show CDR1 as SQVTM and CDR2 as ANQGSEA. This CDR3 has 12 residues. Deletions cut 7 bases from V and 0 bases from J, with 10 bases between.

The CDR3 spells CASRPGQGTMSGYTF. DNA of the CDR3: TGTGCCAGCAGACCGGGACAGGGGACTATGAGTGGCTACACCTTC. V gene TRBV2 combines with J gene TRBJ1-2; 10 bases agree with TRBD1. With V trimmed by 6 bases and J by 7 bases, 11 bases remained unmatched. The CDR3 contains 15 residues. From germline, CDR1 is SNHLY and CDR2 FYNNEI. Complete variable domain (other parts from reference TRBV2 and TRBJ1-2): EPEVTQTPSHQVTQMGQEVILRCVPISNHLYFYWYRQILGQKVEFLVSFYNNEISEKSEIFDDQFSVERPDGSNFTLKIRSTKLEDSAMYFCASRPGQGTMSGYTFGSGTRLTVV.

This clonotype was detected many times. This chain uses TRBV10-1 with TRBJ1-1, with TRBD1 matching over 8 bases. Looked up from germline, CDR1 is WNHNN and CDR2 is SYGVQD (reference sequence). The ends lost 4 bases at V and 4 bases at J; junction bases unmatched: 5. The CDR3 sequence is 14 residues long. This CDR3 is CASSGTGSGTEAFF. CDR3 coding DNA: TGCGCCAGCAGTGGGACAGGGAGCGGCACTGAAGCTTTCTTT.